Following are 23 T cell receptor beta chains from one sample sequenced in a study of blood T cell repertoires in COVID-19. Some clones are missing from TCRdb's copy, which holds only in-frame ones; the method was immunoSEQ multiplex PCR. The profile covers roughly 220,000 clones, with about 90% appearing a single time and over 13% taken by the ten largest. The specimen sequenced was PBMCs or T cells enriched from blood (not recorded which). These receptors were taken from a young man who had been exposed to COVID-19.

This rearrangement joins TRBV12-3 or TRBV12-4 to TRBJ2-7; D is undetermined. The CDR3 spans 13 residues. Trimming pared 2 bases from V and 4 bases from J, leaving 9 bases between. The CDR3 nucleotides read TGTGCCAGCAGTTTAACTTCGGTTTACGAGCAGTACTTC. Its translation: CASSLTSVYEQYF.

The chain employs TRBV10-3 and TRBJ2-7, with 11 bases lining up with TRBD2. Germline V gene data show CDR1 as ENHRY and CDR2 as SYGVKD. V was pared by 10 bases and J by 0 bases, with 14 bases of the junction left unmatched. The CDR3 has 17 residues. CDR3 residues: CATSPGLADEGSYEQYF. The CDR3 nucleotides are TGTGCCACGTCACCGGGACTAGCGGACGAGGGCTCCTACGAGCAGTACTTC.

In this sample, this clone turned up once. The chain is built from TRBV18 and TRBJ2-7, with D tentatively TRBD2 (5 bases). Trimming shortened V by 4 bases and J by 2 bases, and 9 bases separated the two germline ends. The germline CDR1 and CDR2 sequences are KGHSH and LQKENI. The CDR3 is made up of 13 amino acids. The CDR3 protein is CASSLPGTYEQYF. As DNA, the CDR3 is TGTGCCAGCTCACTGCCCGGGACCTACGAGCAGTACTTC.

This chain links TRBV19 with TRBJ2-6; tentatively, D is TRBD1 (6 bases). Trimming took 3 bases from V and 1 from J, leaving 19 bases between them. Germline V lookup: CDR1 LNHDA, CDR2 SQIVND (reference sequence). The CDR3 extends over 19 amino acids. Here the CDR3 reads CASSIFGTQDYSGANVLTF. The CDR3 bases are TGTGCCAGTAGTATCTTCGGGACACAAGATTATTCTGGGGCCAACGTCCTGACTTTC.

The chain joins TRBV9 to TRBJ2-7, with 10 bases lining up with TRBD2. The V segment lost 0 bases and the J segment 3 bases; nucleotides outside the gene matches: 6. CDR1 is SGDLS and CDR2 is YYNGEE in the germline V gene. The CDR3 runs 16 residues. CDR3 protein: CASSVGAASGSYEQYF. The CDR3 DNA sequence: TGTGCCAGCAGCGTAGGGGCGGCTAGCGGGAGCTACGAGCAGTACTTC.

The rearrangement links TRBV30 to TRBJ2-3; no firm D call. This CDR3 is built from 14 residues. CDR1 GTSNPN and CDR2 SVGIG come from the germline V gene (reference sequence). The V end was cut by 1 base, the J end by 2 bases, with 10 bases between. In nucleotides, the CDR3 is TGTGCCTGGAGTGAGTTAGAACTCACAGATACGCAGTATTTT. Its translation is CAWSELELTDTQYF.

The chain links TRBV20-1 to TRBJ2-1, with unresolved D. V gave up 3 bases and J gave up 2 bases, with 20 bases separating them. This CDR3 comprises 17 residues. CDR1 is DFQATT, CDR2 SNEGSKA, per germline (reference sequence). The CDR3 loop reads CSASFDDLRLAYNEQFF. CDR3 DNA: TGCAGTGCTAGTTTTGATGATCTGAGATTGGCCTACAATGAGCAGTTCTTC.

CDR3 DNA sequence: TGTGCCAGTACATTAGCGTCCACCGGGGAGCTGTTTTTT. Its protein is CASTLASTGELFF. The V call is TRBV19, the J call TRBJ2-2, with D possibly matching TRBD2 (5 bases). V was cut by 7 bases and J by 4 bases, with 10 bases left in between. CDR1 and CDR2 (germline): LNHDA, SQIVND (reference sequence). This CDR3 region has 13 residues.

In this sample, this clone turned up a few times. The chain employs TRBV18 and TRBJ1-4, with 8 bases that match TRBD1. V was pared by 3 bases and J by 4 bases, with 1 base of the junction left unmatched. Germline CDR1 KGHSH, CDR2 LQKENI. The CDR3 extends over 14 amino acids. CDR3 protein: CASSPGQDNEKLFF. CDR3 DNA sequence: TGTGCCAGCTCACCGGGACAGGATAATGAAAAACTGTTTTTT.

V usage is TRBV7-6 and J usage is TRBJ2-5, with 7 positions matching TRBD1. Unmatched junction bases numbered 23, after V lost 2 bases and J lost 2 bases. Germline lookup yields CDR1 SGHVS and CDR2 FNYEAQ. The CDR3 runs to 21 residues. CDR3: CASSLNRGQSFSSRVQETQYF. In DNA, the CDR3 is TGTGCCAGCAGCTTAAACCGGGGACAGTCCTTCAGCTCCCGGGTACAAGAGACCCAGTACTTC.

The chain uses TRBV3-1 (or the pseudogene TRBV3-2) and TRBJ2-7; a possible D gene is TRBD1 (6 bases). This CDR3 has 13 amino acids. Deletions cut 3 bases from V and 5 bases from J, with 11 bases between. CDR1 is LGHDT, CDR2 YNNKEL, per germline (reference sequence). The CDR3 loop reads CASSHRQDNEQYF. The CDR3 bases are TGTGCCAGCAGCCACCGACAGGACAACGAGCAGTACTTC.

This chain links TRBV9 with TRBJ2-1; D may be TRBD1 (6 bases). Trimming removed 4 bases from V and 4 bases from J, with 15 bases in between. CDR3 length equals 15 residues. Per germline, CDR1 SGDLS and CDR2 YYNGEE. The CDR3 sequence is CASSQRTAPYNEQFF. CDR3 nucleotide sequence: TGTGCCAGCAGCCAGAGGACAGCGCCATACAATGAGCAGTTCTTC.

The chain employs TRBV18 and TRBJ1-1, with TRBD1 as a possible D gene (6 bases). Germline V gene sequence: CDR1 KGHSH, CDR2 LQKENI. The V end was cut by 3 bases, the J end by 1 base, with 9 bases between. There are 14 residues in the CDR3. CDR3 region: CASSPTQGNTEAFF. The CDR3 region has the DNA TGTGCCAGCTCACCGACACAGGGGAACACTGAAGCTTTCTTT.

This chain connects TRBV9 to TRBJ2-2; TRBD2 matches 10 bases. J lost 2 bases, V lost 3 bases, and 4 bases had no gene match. The germline V gene encodes CDR1 SGDLS and CDR2 YYNGEE. CDR3 length: 16 amino acids. In DNA form, the CDR3 reads TGTGCCAGCAGCGCCACTAGCGGGGTAAACACCGGGGAGCTGTTTTTT. Amino acid sequence: CASSATSGVNTGELFF.

In this sample, this clone turned up a few times. This sample includes further DNA sequences coding for the same CDR3. J is TRBJ1-5 and V is TRBV5-6; a possible D gene is TRBD1 (6 bases). This CDR3 is built from 14 residues. V was trimmed by 1 base and J by 4 bases, leaving 9 bases between them. Per the germline V gene, CDR1 is SGHDT and CDR2 is YYEEEE. Here the CDR3 DNA reads TGTGCCAGCAGCTTGTGGGGGCTGAATCAGCCCCAGCATTTT. It translates to CASSLWGLNQPQHF.

To note about this clone: Other nucleotide sequences from this sample produce the same CDR3. This chain uses TRBV19 with TRBJ1-5, with D possibly being TRBD1 (6 bases). Germline CDR1 and CDR2: LNHDA and SQIVND (reference sequence). V was pared by 3 bases and J by 3 bases, with 12 bases between. CDR3 length: 15 amino acids. The CDR3 DNA reads TGTGCCAGTAGTATGTCACAGGGAATCAATCAGCCCCAGCATTTT. Amino acids: CASSMSQGINQPQHF.

V and J are TRBV11-1 and TRBJ2-2; TRBD1 matches 10 bases. V shed 8 bases and J 4 bases; nucleotides not matched to a gene: 7. In germline, CDR1 is SGHAT, CDR2 FQDESV (reference sequence). This CDR3 has 15 residues. CDR3 coding DNA: TGTGCCAGCGGATCTGACAGGGGGCTCACCGGGGAGCTGTTTTTT. Its translation is CASGSDRGLTGELFF.

CDR3 residues: CSVVAGRGTDTQYF. In nucleotides, the CDR3 is TGCAGCGTTGTCGCCGGGCGGGGCACAGATACGCAGTATTTT. The chain links TRBV29-1 to TRBJ2-3; possible D gene TRBD2, 5 bases. The CDR3 runs to 14 residues. Germline CDR1 SQVTM, CDR2 ANQGSEA. V gave up 4 bases and J gave up 1 base, with 12 bases separating them.

This chain joins TRBV12-3 or TRBV12-4 and TRBJ2-7, with D possibly matching TRBD2 (5 bases). The CDR3 spans 12 residues. V was trimmed by 5 bases and J by 4 bases, leaving 9 bases between them. The DNA of the CDR3 is TGTGCCAGCAGTCGGACTCGTTACGAGCAGTACTTC. Translating gives CASSRTRYEQYF.

The chain is built from TRBV7-3 and TRBJ2-5; possibly TRBD1 for D (5 bases). This CDR3 comprises 15 residues. Germline loops: CDR1 SGHTA, CDR2 FQGTGA. The V gene lost 5 bases and the J gene lost 0 bases, with 13 bases spanning the gap. In DNA form, the CDR3 reads TGTGCCAGCAGCCTAAAAAAAGGGGACCAAGAGACCCAGTACTTC. Translating gives CASSLKKGDQETQYF.

V and J are TRBV20-1 and TRBJ2-5, with D unclear. CDR1 DFQATT and CDR2 SNEGSKA come from the germline V gene (reference sequence). This CDR3 region has 11 residues. V was cut by 7 bases and J by 0 bases, with 6 bases left in between. The CDR3 coding sequence is TGCAGTGGAAACTACCAAGAGACCCAGTACTTC. Its translation is CSGNYQETQYF.

This chain links TRBV6-1 with TRBJ1-1; D is possibly TRBD1 (5 bases). With 0 bases removed from V and 9 bases from J, the gap between germline ends came to 14 bases. The CDR3 consists of 14 residues. Per germline, CDR1 MNHNS and CDR2 SASEGT. In DNA form, the CDR3 reads TGTGCCAGCAGTGAAGCGCGACAGATCAGTCAAGCTTTCTTT. Its protein product is CASSEARQISQAFF.

The chain couples TRBV9 to TRBJ1-2, with D perhaps TRBD1 (5 bases). The CDR3 spans 14 residues. Trimming took off 4 bases at V and 1 base at J, with 11 bases between the two ends. CDR1 SGDLS and CDR2 YYNGEE come from the germline V gene. In DNA, the CDR3 is TGTGCCAGCAGCCCCAGACAGATTAACTATGGCTACACCTTC. This encodes CASSPRQINYGYTF.